Following are 3 T cell receptor beta chains from one sample sequenced in a study of blood T cell repertoires in COVID-19. The method was immunoSEQ multiplex PCR; TCRdb's version includes in-frame clones alone and lacks a portion of them. Of around 200,000 clones in the sample, around four fifths were seen once. The material sequenced was peripheral blood. Receptors were obtained from a woman older than 75 with active or convalescent COVID-19.

CDR3 in amino acids: CASSYGADRGYEQYF. In DNA, the CDR3 is TGTGCCAGCAGTTACGGTGCGGACAGGGGGTACGAGCAGTACTTC. The rearrangement uses TRBV6-5 and TRBJ2-7, with 10 bases lining up with TRBD1. Trimming took 2 bases from V and 4 from J; bases not matched to a gene: 5. This CDR3 has 15 amino acids. Germline V gene sequence: CDR1 MNHEY, CDR2 SVGAGI.

The chain uses TRBV4-3 and TRBJ2-7; maybe TRBD2 (5 bases). The CDR3 runs 15 residues. V shed 1 base and J shed 4 bases, with 14 bases lying between them. Germline V gives CDR1 LGHNA, CDR2 YSLEER. The CDR3 protein is CASSQAVNTRYEQYF. CDR3 sequence (DNA): TGCGCCAGCAGCCAAGCGGTAAATACTAGGTACGAGCAGTACTTC.

The chain carries TRBV25-1 and TRBJ1-5; 7 positions agree with TRBD1. Germline CDR1 MGHDK, CDR2 SYGVNS. With 5 bases clipped from V and 6 bases from J, the junction kept 7 bases outside the gene matches. The CDR3 runs 14 residues. The CDR3 spells CASSLRDSPQPQHF. The CDR3 DNA follows: TGTGCCAGCAGTCTCCGGGACAGCCCTCAGCCCCAGCATTTT.